This T cell receptor (beta chain) was obtained from a study of a mutant IDH1 vaccine in newly diagnosed glioma. Findings of the study overall: Immune responses arising from the vaccine appeared in approximately 93% of patients.

The CDR3 extends over 14 amino acids. V lost 10 bases and J lost 2, with 16 bases in between. CDR1 is MNHNS and CDR2 is SASEGT in the germline V gene. The repertoire was sequenced with immunoSEQ multiplex PCR; TCRdb's copy has only in-frame clones and lacks some. The table shows 20,000 to 25,000 clones, with around three quarters occurring only once. The time point: week 11, during vaccination. Doses comprised 300 ug of mutant IDH1 20-mer peptide each, plus topical imiquimod. Comment on this clone: Its antigen is unknown.

The J gene is TRBJ2-3, the V gene TRBV6-1, with D possibly being TRBD2 (5 bases). Sequenced here: PBMCs, sampled from a glioma patient whose treatment included an IDH1 peptide vaccine. This clonotype was obtained from a man aged 40-49 years with glioma. The CDR3 is CATGVRYPTDTQYF. For the CDR3, the DNA is TGTGCCACCGGGGTGAGATATCCCACAGATACGCAGTATTTT.